Listed here are 9 T cell receptor beta chains from one sample, sequenced in a study of T cell repertoires in cytomegalovirus infection. These receptors have no known antigen. TCRdb redid the calling of the reads with MiXCR, one entry per CDR3 protein. Among under 850,000 distinct CDR3 sequences, roughly a third were seen once, and the ten largest hold 15% to 20%. The source was cultured PBMCs, collected from culture after CMV antigen stimulation. The source is a human donor in good health (CMV status not recorded). Some clones in this sample may be carry-over from other donors' samples.

This chain uses TRBV27 with TRBJ2-2, with D hard to call. V was pared by 4 bases and J by 1 base, with 7 bases between. CDR3 length: 14 amino acids. Germline values: CDR1 MNHEY, CDR2 SMNVEV (reference sequence). The CDR3 loop reads CASSSVQNTGELFF. The CDR3 bases are TGTGCCAGCAGTTCCGTCCAGAACACCGGGGAGCTGTTTTTT.

This clonotype appeared a few times. J is TRBJ2-1 and V is TRBV11-2, with 7 bases that match TRBD1. The CDR3 length is 14 residues. After removal of 2 bases from V and 8 bases from J, the junction contained 6 bases not matched to a gene. Germline CDR1 and CDR2: SGHAT and FQNNGV. DNA of the CDR3: TGTGCCAGCAGCTTATTGACAGGGTCGGATGAGCAGTTCTTC. As protein: CASSLLTGSDEQFF.

This clonotype occurred many times. The chain links TRBV7-2 to TRBJ1-6; D gene unclear. This CDR3 region has 17 residues. The V end lost 5 bases, the J end lost 0 bases, and 14 bases lay between the germline ends. Germline V gene data show CDR1 as SGHTA and CDR2 as FQGNSA. The CDR3: CASSPRGASSYNSPLHF. The CDR3 DNA sequence: TGTGCCAGCAGCCCTCGGGGAGCGAGCTCCTATAATTCACCCCTCCACTTT.

This clonotype was recorded many times. This sequence joins TRBV7-8 and TRBJ1-2; no clear D. The CDR3 has 12 residues. Germline V gene sequence: CDR1 SGHVS, CDR2 FQNEAQ. The ends were cut back, 5 bases at V and 0 bases at J, with 4 bases in the middle. The CDR3 loop is CASSRANYGYTF. The CDR3 DNA reads TGTGCCAGCAGCCGAGCTAACTATGGCTACACCTTC.

The chain links TRBV10-3 to TRBJ2-7; tentatively, D is TRBD1 (6 bases). Germline CDR1 reads ENHRY; CDR2 reads SYGVKD. The CDR3 covers 17 residues. Trimming pared 2 bases from V and 2 bases from J, leaving 19 bases between. CDR3 protein: CAISEHRETWSTYEQYF. The CDR3 DNA is TGTGCCATCAGTGAGCACAGGGAAACCTGGAGCACCTACGAGCAGTACTTC.

The sample holds a few counts of this clonotype. The gene calls are TRBV27 and TRBJ1-2; D gene unclear. V gave up 8 bases and J gave up 4 bases, with 20 bases separating them. Germline-derived CDR1 and CDR2 are MNHEY and SMNVEV (reference sequence). The CDR3 length is 15 residues. The CDR3 sequence is CASRGLRFSAYGYTF. In DNA form, the CDR3 reads TGTGCCAGCCGAGGACTAAGGTTTTCGGCCTATGGCTACACCTTC.

This clonotype was counted a few times. The rearrangement links TRBV4-3 to TRBJ2-7; D may be TRBD1 (7 bases). This CDR3 region has 15 residues. V was shortened by 1 base and J by 6 bases, with 16 bases between the two germline ends. The germline gives CDR1 LGHNA, CDR2 YSLEER. CDR3 DNA sequence: TGCGCCAGCAGCCAAGGGACCGGGACAGCGGGCGAGCAGTACTTC. As protein: CASSQGTGTAGEQYF.

V gene TRBV7-2 combines with J gene TRBJ2-1, with 10 bases lining up with TRBD2. Trimming cost V 6 bases and J 1 base; bases outside gene matches: 3. This CDR3 is built from 15 residues. The germline V gene has CDR1 SGHTA and CDR2 FQGNSA. Written as DNA, the CDR3 is TGTGCCAGCAGTGCGACTAGCGGGTCCTACAATGAGCAGTTCTTC. Amino acid sequence: CASSATSGSYNEQFF.

This clonotype was recorded a few times. The chain uses TRBV7-9 and TRBJ2-5; no firm D call. CDR3 length: 13 amino acids. V was pared by 5 bases and J by 5 bases, with 12 bases between. The germline CDR1 and CDR2 sequences are SEHNR and FQNEAQ (reference sequence). As DNA, the CDR3 is TGTGCCAGCAGCCCCCCCAGCAGGGAGACCCAGTACTTC. Its protein product is CASSPPSRETQYF. Full variable domain (outside the CDR3, taken from reference TRBV7-9 and TRBJ2-5): DTGVSQNPRHKITKRGQNVTFRCDPISEHNRLYWYRQTLGQGPEFLTYFQNEAQLEKSRLLSDRFSAERPKGSFSTLEIQRTEQGDSAMYLCASSPPSRETQYFGPGTRLLVL.